This TCR beta chain was obtained from a study of spatial heterogeneity in lung cancer (dated by TCRdb to about 2019). Describing the broader study: Beta-chain transcripts were consistently detected in greater numbers than alpha-chain transcripts, which likely reflects a higher abundance of beta-chain transcripts. In the raw uncorrected reads, each unique combination of TCR and UMI appeared more than ten times on average. In non-small cell lung cancer, the study quantitatively compared TCR alpha and beta repertoires across several tumor regions, matched nontumor lung, and blood. Nonsynonymous mutation counts, determined by whole-exome sequencing of tumor tissue, were related to TCR repertoire features. At surgery, both alpha and beta chains were TCR-sequenced in under 250 tumor regions, 63 to 65 matched nontumor lung samples and just over 55 PBMC samples.

Library method: 5' RACE. The data were produced on a NextSeq 500. In the TCR library protocol, a unique molecular identifier was attached to each TCR cDNA molecule so that PCR and sequencing errors could be corrected. Per the source publication's procedure: Decombinator tools were used for TCR identification, UMI-based error correction and CDR3 extraction. TCRs above a frequency of 2 per 1,000, corresponding to the top 1% of the tumor frequency distribution, were defined as expanded. Each repertoire was subsampled 100 times to 5,000 TCRs, after which Renyi diversity was computed with the R vegan package. CDR3 similarity networks were built from amino acid triplet string-kernel similarity, with CDR3s being connected when pairwise similarity was above 0.82. TCRdb reran the public reads through fastp at Q25 and MiXCR, keeping productive beta chains. Every entry covers one CDR3 protein and lists the most common genes and DNA from its rows. TCRdb, not the authors, supplied the V and J calls. The sample profile shows 39,000 or so distinct CDR3 sequences; 6% to 8% of them were found once. About 26% of the sample goes to the ten largest clones.

Per the publication, the time point label means: sample taken at primary tumor resection. Donors were under 95 patients with early-stage, untreated non-small cell lung cancer from the lung TRACERx cohort. Without any cell sorting, TCR sequencing was performed on whole RNA extracted either from tumor and nontumor lung tissue or from cryopreserved PBMC samples. Only patients for whom sufficient RNA was available from at least two tumor regions were selected for TCR sequencing. Summary of the overall study and its limitations: Ubiquitous expanded tumor TCRs were detected in blood more often at tumor resection than at routine follow-up. Additional single-cell paired TCR alpha and beta sequencing was considered necessary to confirm, at a functional level, the hypothesis that regional TCRs recognize regional mutations.

This clonotype is classified as medium-sized (0.01 to 0.1%). Its antigen remains unidentified. No base qualities exist here, and no much larger clone lies one base off it. The CDR3 spans 15 residues, from the cysteine through the phenylalanine. Just CDR3 DNA is preserved here, 45 bases in frame from base 1. The germline V gene encodes CDR1 SQVTM and CDR2 ANQGSEA. V lost 6 bases and J lost 4 bases, and the count of bases not matched to a germline gene is 12. Rearrangement joined TRBV29-1 to TRBJ1-2; 9 junctional bases match TRBD1. The origin of this receptor is a male donor with early-stage non-small cell lung cancer. The specimen comprised PBMCs, sampled at surgery. In nucleotide form, the sequence is TGCAGCGTCCGGGACAGGGCCTTGATGGGCTATGGCTACACCTTC. This sequence encodes CSVRDRALMGYGYTF.